This is a list of T cell receptor beta chains from one sample in a study of blood T cell repertoires in COVID-19. TCRdb keeps only in-frame clones here, not all; method: immunoSEQ multiplex PCR. The table has a few hundred thousand clones, 90% seen once. Sequencing used PBMCs or T cells enriched from blood (not recorded which). The receptors were gathered from a man aged 18 to 35 who had recovered from COVID-19. Each CDR3 is given with its conserved first and last residue. A D gene is named only where the DNA matches it firmly. Some rows have no size entry. The others give once, few or many, or a class for an expanded clone.

TRBV10-1	TRBJ1-2	once	TRBD1	TGCGCCAGCAGCCCGGGACAGAACTATGGCTACACCTTC	CASSPGQNYGYTF
TRBV19	TRBJ1-5	NA	NA	TGTGCCAGTAGTTGGAGTCTAAATCAGCCCCAGCATTTT	CASSWSLNQPQHF
TRBV29-1	TRBJ1-1	NA	NA	TGCAGCGTTGAATGGGCAGGGAACACTGAAGCTTTCTTT	CSVEWAGNTEAFF
TRBV5-1	TRBJ2-1	NA	TRBD2	TGCGCCAGCAGCGGAGGGACTAGCGCGGGCATTGAGCAGTTCTTC	CASSGGTSAGIEQFF
TRBV7-9	TRBJ2-3	NA	NA	TGTGCCAGCAGCTCACAGGACCTGACGGGTACGCAGTATTTT	CASSSQDLTGTQYF
TRBV19	TRBJ1-2	once	TRBD1	TGTGCCAGTAGTAGAGGACAGGGGTTCCTTGGCTACACCTTC	CASSRGQGFLGYTF
TRBV2	TRBJ2-3	NA	NA	TGTGCCAGCAGCCCACTGACTACTAGCACAGATACGCAGTATTTT	CASSPLTTSTDTQYF
TRBV21-1	TRBJ2-7	NA	NA	TGTGCCAGCAGCACCACTAGCGGGAGAAACTACGAGCAGTACTTC	CASSTTSGRNYEQYF
TRBV3-1/TRBV3-2	TRBJ2-7	NA	NA	TGTGCCAGCAGCCATTCCCGAGGGATTGGGTCGAACGAGCAGTACTTC	CASSHSRGIGSNEQYF
TRBV24-1	TRBJ1-5	NA	NA	TGTGCCACCAGTGATCCCCCAGGGCTCGAGCCCCAGCATTTT	CATSDPPGLEPQHF
TRBV11-2	TRBJ2-5	NA	NA	TGTGCCAGCAGCTTAGATCGCGGCAGCCAAGAGACCCAGTACTTC	CASSLDRGSQETQYF
TRBV30	TRBJ2-1	NA	TRBD2	TGTGCCTGGAGTCGGCTAGCGGGAGTCAATGAGCAGTTCTTC	CAWSRLAGVNEQFF
TRBV5-1	TRBJ2-3	once	NA	TGCGCCAGCAGCTTTCAGAGCGGCACAGATACGCAGTATTTT	CASSFQSGTDTQYF
TRBV27	TRBJ1-1	NA	NA	TGTGCCACCGGAGAAATGAACACTGAAGCTTTCTTT	CATGEMNTEAFF
TRBV9	TRBJ1-2	few	NA	TGTGCCAGCAGCGTAGACGGGTTTTCTTATGGCTACACCTTC	CASSVDGFSYGYTF
TRBV28	TRBJ2-7	NA	NA	TGTGCCAGCAGTCTCTTCAACGTATGGGGGCAGGGTCGTGAGCAGTACTTC	CASSLFNVWGQGREQYF
TRBV7-3	TRBJ1-1	few	NA	TGTGCCAGCAGCTTAAAGGGAGGGTATGAAGCTTTCTTT	CASSLKGGYEAFF
TRBV7-9	TRBJ1-2	NA	NA	TGTGCCAGCAGCCCTAAGGGGCAGAATTATGGCTACACCTTC	CASSPKGQNYGYTF
TRBV28	TRBJ2-1	few	TRBD1	TGTGCCAGCAGTAGACTTTCCTGGACAGGGACCTACAATGAGCAGTTCTTC	CASSRLSWTGTYNEQFF
TRBV19	TRBJ2-3	once	TRBD2	TGTGCCAGTAACGGGGGGTCTCTAGGGGATACGCAGTATTTT	CASNGGSLGDTQYF
TRBV19	TRBJ2-7	NA	TRBD1	TGTGCCAGTAGTATAGCCCCGGGACAGGGGCTCTACGAGCAGTACTTC	CASSIAPGQGLYEQYF
TRBV5-5	TRBJ2-5	NA	TRBD2	TGTGCCAGCAGCTTTCGAAGCGGGGGTGGAGAGACCCAGTACTTC	CASSFRSGGGETQYF
TRBV7-2	TRBJ1-2	NA	TRBD1	TGTGCCAGCAGCTCCCGGGACAGGGGGCGGGGTGGCTACACCTTC	CASSSRDRGRGGYTF
TRBV30	TRBJ1-6	NA	NA	TGTGCCTGGGTTTCAACAGGGATGGCTTCACCCCTCCACTTT	CAWVSTGMASPLHF
TRBV9	TRBJ1-1	NA	NA	TGTGCCAGCAGCGTAGATGGAGCAGCTAACACTGAAGCTTTCTTT	CASSVDGAANTEAFF
TRBV3-1/TRBV3-2	TRBJ2-7	NA	NA	TGTGCCAGCAGCCAAGATTTTCGCATGGGCACAGGTAGTAAATCTCACGAGCAGTACTTC	CASSQDFRMGTGSKSHEQYF
TRBV2	TRBJ1-5	NA	NA	TGTGCCAGCAGTGGTTCTACGGGGAATCAGCCCCAGCATTTT	CASSGSTGNQPQHF
TRBV27	TRBJ2-2	NA	NA	TGTGCCAGCCTTTGGGGCCTCACCGGGGAGCTGTTTTTT	CASLWGLTGELFF
TRBV5-6	TRBJ1-1	NA	TRBD1	TGTGCCAGCAGCGCCTACGACAGGGGGCGTTACACTGAAGCTTTCTTT	CASSAYDRGRYTEAFF
TRBV30	TRBJ1-6	NA	NA	TGTGCCTGGGGGGGTGGATACTATGATTCACCCCTCCACTTT	CAWGGGYYDSPLHF
TRBV19	TRBJ1-5	NA	NA	TGTGCCAGTAGCTATGGGGGGTCCCAGCCCCAGCATTTT	CASSYGGSQPQHF
TRBV9	TRBJ2-3	NA	TRBD2	TGTGCCAGCAGCGAGGGACTAGCGGGCCACACAGATACGCAGTATTTT	CASSEGLAGHTDTQYF
TRBV15	TRBJ2-3	NA	NA	TGTGCCACCAGCACTCCTCTGACAGTTCCCACAGATACGCAGTATTTT	CATSTPLTVPTDTQYF
TRBV15	TRBJ2-1	few	NA	TGTGCCACCAGCAGAGAGCTAGCTCGCTCCTACAATGAGCAGTTCTTC	CATSRELARSYNEQFF
TRBV2	TRBJ1-6	NA	NA	TGTGCCAGCAGTTCACAGGGAATCGGTAATAATTCACCCCTCCACTTT	CASSSQGIGNNSPLHF
TRBV3-1/TRBV3-2	TRBJ1-3	NA	NA	TGTGCCAGCAGCCAAGCTAGGGGGTTGAGAAACACCATATATTTT	CASSQARGLRNTIYF
TRBV3-1/TRBV3-2	TRBJ1-2	NA	TRBD1	TGTGCCAGCAGCCAAGGGACAGGGGGAGGCTACACCTTC	CASSQGTGGGYTF
TRBV21-1	TRBJ2-7	NA	NA	TGTGCCAGCAGCAAAGGATTAACGAGGACAGCCTTCGGGTACGAGCAGTACTTC	CASSKGLTRTAFGYEQYF
TRBV28	TRBJ1-2	NA	TRBD1	TGTGCCAGCAGGCCTCGGGACAGGGGCGCCTATGGCTACACCTTC	CASRPRDRGAYGYTF
TRBV4-1	TRBJ1-2	NA	NA	TGCGCCAGCAGCCAAGATATTCAAGGGAGGAATGGCTACACCTTC	CASSQDIQGRNGYTF
TRBV6-2/TRBV6-3	TRBJ1-2	NA	NA	TGTGCCAGCAGTAGGCGGTTTGGCTACACCTTC	CASSRRFGYTF
TRBV30	TRBJ1-2	NA	NA	TGTGCCTGGAGTGTAGGTTCGGGGGGCATATCTAACTATGGCTACACCTTC	CAWSVGSGGISNYGYTF
TRBV3-1/TRBV3-2	TRBJ1-3	NA	TRBD1	TGTGCCAGCAGCCTCATGAGACAGGGGATGAACGCCATATATTTT	CASSLMRQGMNAIYF
TRBV9	TRBJ1-1	NA	NA	TGTGCCAGCAGCGTAGGGCAGGGTTCGACTTTAAGGAACACTGAAGCTTTCTTT	CASSVGQGSTLRNTEAFF
TRBV18	TRBJ1-5	NA	NA	TGTGCCAGCTCACCCTCGGGGGAAGGACATCAGCCCCAGCATTTT	CASSPSGEGHQPQHF
TRBV18	TRBJ2-3	NA	TRBD2	TGTGCCAGCTCACACCTGACTAGCGGGGGCACAGATACGCAGTATTTT	CASSHLTSGGTDTQYF
TRBV5-6	TRBJ2-3	NA	TRBD1	TGTGCCAGCAGCATCGGGACAGGGAACACAGATACGCAGTATTTT	CASSIGTGNTDTQYF
TRBV29-1	TRBJ2-7	once	TRBD2	TGCAGCGCTGCGCGGGAGCAGGAGCAGTACTTC	CSAAREQEQYF
TRBV5-8	TRBJ1-1	NA	NA	TGTGCCAGCAGCTGGATTACAGGAGTGAACACTGAAGCTTTCTTT	CASSWITGVNTEAFF
TRBV30	TRBJ1-3	NA	NA	TGTGCCTTACAGGGAACCAGCAACTCTGGAAACACCATATATTTT	CALQGTSNSGNTIYF
TRBV1	TRBJ2-3	NA	NA	TGCACCAGCAGCCGCCGGACTAGCGGGAGGGCCCCGGATACGCAGTATTTT	CTSSRRTSGRAPDTQYF